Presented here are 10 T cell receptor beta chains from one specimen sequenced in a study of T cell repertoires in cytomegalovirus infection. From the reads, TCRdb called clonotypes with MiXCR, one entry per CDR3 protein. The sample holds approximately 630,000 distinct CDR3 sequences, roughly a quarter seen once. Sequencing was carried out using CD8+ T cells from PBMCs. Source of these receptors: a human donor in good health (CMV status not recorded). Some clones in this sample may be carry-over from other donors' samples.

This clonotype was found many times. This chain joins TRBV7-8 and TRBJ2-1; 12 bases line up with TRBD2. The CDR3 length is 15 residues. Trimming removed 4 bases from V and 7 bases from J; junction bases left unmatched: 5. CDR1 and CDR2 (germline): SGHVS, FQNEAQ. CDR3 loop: CASSSLAGGPNEQFF. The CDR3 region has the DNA TGTGCCAGCAGCTCCCTAGCGGGGGGGCCTAATGAGCAGTTCTTC.

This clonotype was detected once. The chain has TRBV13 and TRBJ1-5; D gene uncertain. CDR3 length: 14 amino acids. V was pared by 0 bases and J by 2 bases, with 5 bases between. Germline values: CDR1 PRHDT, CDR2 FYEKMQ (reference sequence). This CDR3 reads CASSLGLGNQPQHF. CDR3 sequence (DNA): TGTGCCAGCAGCTTAGGACTTGGCAATCAGCCCCAGCATTTT. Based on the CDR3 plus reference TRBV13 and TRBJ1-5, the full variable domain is AAGVIQSPRHLIKEKRETATLKCYPIPRHDTVYWYQQGPGQDPQFLISFYEKMQSDKGSIPDRFSAQQFSDYHSELNMSSLELGDSALYFCASSLGLGNQPQHFGDGTRLSIL.

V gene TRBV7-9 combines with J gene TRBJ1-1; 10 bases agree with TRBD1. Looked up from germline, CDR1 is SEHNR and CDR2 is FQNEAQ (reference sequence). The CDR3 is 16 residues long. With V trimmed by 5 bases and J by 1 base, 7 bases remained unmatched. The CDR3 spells CASSPWDRGGNTEAFF. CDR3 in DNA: TGTGCCAGCAGCCCTTGGGACAGGGGAGGGAACACTGAAGCTTTCTTT. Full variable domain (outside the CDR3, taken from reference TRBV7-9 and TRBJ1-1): DTGVSQNPRHKITKRGQNVTFRCDPISEHNRLYWYRQTLGQGPEFLTYFQNEAQLEKSRLLSDRFSAERPKGSFSTLEIQRTEQGDSAMYLCASSPWDRGGNTEAFFGQGTRLTVV.

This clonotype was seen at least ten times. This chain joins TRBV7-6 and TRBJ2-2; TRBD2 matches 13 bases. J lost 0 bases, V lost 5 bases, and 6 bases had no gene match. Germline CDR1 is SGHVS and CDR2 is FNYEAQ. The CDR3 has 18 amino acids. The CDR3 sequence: CASSPNGTSGANTGELFF. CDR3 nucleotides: TGTGCCAGCAGCCCAAACGGGACTAGCGGGGCGAACACCGGGGAGCTGTTTTTT.

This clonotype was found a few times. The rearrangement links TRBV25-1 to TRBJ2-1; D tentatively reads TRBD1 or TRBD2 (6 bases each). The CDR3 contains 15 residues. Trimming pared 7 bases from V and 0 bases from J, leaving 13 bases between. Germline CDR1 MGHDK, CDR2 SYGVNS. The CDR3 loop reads CASNGGFFSYNEQFF. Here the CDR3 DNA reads TGTGCCAGCAACGGGGGCTTCTTCTCCTACAATGAGCAGTTCTTC.

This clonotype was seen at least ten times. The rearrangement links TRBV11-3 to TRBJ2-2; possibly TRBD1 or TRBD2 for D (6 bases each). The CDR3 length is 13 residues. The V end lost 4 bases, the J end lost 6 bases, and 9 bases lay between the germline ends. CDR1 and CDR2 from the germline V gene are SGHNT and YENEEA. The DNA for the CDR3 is TGTGCCAGCAGCTACAGGGAGGCCGGGGAGCTGTTTTTT. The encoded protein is CASSYREAGELFF.

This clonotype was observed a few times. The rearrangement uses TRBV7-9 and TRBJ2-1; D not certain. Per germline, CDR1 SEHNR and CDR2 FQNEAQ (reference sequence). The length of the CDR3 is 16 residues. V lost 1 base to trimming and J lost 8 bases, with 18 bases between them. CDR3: CASSLGKGPRKDEQFF. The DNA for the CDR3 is TGTGCCAGCAGCTTAGGCAAGGGCCCCCGGAAAGATGAGCAGTTCTTC.

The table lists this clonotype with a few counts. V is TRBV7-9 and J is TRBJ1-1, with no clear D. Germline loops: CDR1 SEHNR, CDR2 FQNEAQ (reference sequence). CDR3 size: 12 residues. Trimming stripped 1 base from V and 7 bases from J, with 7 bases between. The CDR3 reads CASSLDLFEAFF. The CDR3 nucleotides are TGTGCCAGCAGCTTAGACCTATTTGAAGCTTTCTTT.

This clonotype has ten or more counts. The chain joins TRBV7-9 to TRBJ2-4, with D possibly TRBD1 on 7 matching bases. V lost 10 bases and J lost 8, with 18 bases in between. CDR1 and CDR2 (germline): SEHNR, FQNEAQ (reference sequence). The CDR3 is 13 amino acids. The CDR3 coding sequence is TGTGCCACCAGGGGGGCCGATGGACACATTCAGTACTTC. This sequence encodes CATRGADGHIQYF. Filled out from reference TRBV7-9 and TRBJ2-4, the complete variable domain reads DTGVSQNPRHKITKRGQNVTFRCDPISEHNRLYWYRQTLGQGPEFLTYFQNEAQLEKSRLLSDRFSAERPKGSFSTLEIQRTEQGDSAMYLCATRGADGHIQYFGAGTRLSVL.

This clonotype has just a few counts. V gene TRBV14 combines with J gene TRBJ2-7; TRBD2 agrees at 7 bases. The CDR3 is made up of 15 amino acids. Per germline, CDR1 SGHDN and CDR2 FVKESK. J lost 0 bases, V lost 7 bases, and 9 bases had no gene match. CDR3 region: CASNSLGGSSYEQYF. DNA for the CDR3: TGTGCCAGCAACTCCCTCGGCGGGAGCTCCTACGAGCAGTACTTC.